These T cell receptor beta chains were read from a single sample in a study of shared clonotypes between healthy human individuals. Assay used: immunoSEQ multiplex PCR; TCRdb lists only in-frame clones, some missing. This sample has approximately 600,000 clones, with 85% to 95% found just once. Sequencing was done on a sample of naive CD8+ T cells sorted from blood. These receptors originate from a woman in her twenties or thirties in good health. CDR3s include the opening cysteine and the closing phenylalanine or tryptophan. A D gene is named only where the DNA matches it firmly. Size values are once, few and many counts, or a class for expanded clones, and some rows have none.

once	TRBV14	TRBJ2-3	.	TGTGCCAGCAGCCAAGTCTCACCCACAGATACGCAGTATTTT	CASSQVSPTDTQYF
.	TRBV27	TRBJ2-7	TRBD2	TGTGCCAGCAGTCCCATCAGCGGGAGGGCCCTCTACGAGCAGTACTTC	CASSPISGRALYEQYF
.	TRBV4-1	TRBJ2-1	.	TGCGCCAGCAGCCAAGGGCTAGGCTCCTACAATGAGCAGTTCTTC	CASSQGLGSYNEQFF
once	TRBV30	TRBJ2-5	.	TGTGCCTGGGCGGACAGTCTACAGTACCAAGAGACCCAGTACTTC	CAWADSLQYQETQYF
.	TRBV11-2	TRBJ2-5	.	TGTGCCAGCAGCTACAGACAGCAAGAGACCCAGTACTTC	CASSYRQQETQYF
.	TRBV28	TRBJ2-1	TRBD2	TGTGCCAGCAGTCTCCTAGCGGGAGTTGAAAATGAGCAGTTCTTC	CASSLLAGVENEQFF
.	TRBV5-1	TRBJ2-7	TRBD2	TGCGCCAGCAGCCCGCGTCTGGCGGGAGTTTTCTACGAGCAGTACTTC	CASSPRLAGVFYEQYF
.	TRBV10-3	TRBJ1-2	TRBD1	TGTGCCACCGGGGACAGCTATGGCTACACCTTC	CATGDSYGYTF
once	TRBV19	TRBJ1-1	.	TGTGCCAGTAGTATAGGGGCCACGGGGAACACTGAAGCTTTCTTT	CASSIGATGNTEAFF
.	TRBV4-1	TRBJ2-7	.	TGCGCCAGCAGCCAAGTACAGGAGGGCTACGAGCAGTACTTC	CASSQVQEGYEQYF
.	TRBV9	TRBJ1-1	.	TGTGCCAGCAGCGATGGGAGGAACACTGAAGCTTTCTTT	CASSDGRNTEAFF
.	TRBV9	TRBJ2-1	TRBD2	TGTGCCAGCAGCGCCCGGACTAGCGGGATCAATGAGCAGTTCTTC	CASSARTSGINEQFF
.	TRBV7-9	TRBJ2-7	.	TGTGCCAGCAGCTCTACCACTAGAGCGCACAACGAGCAGTACTTC	CASSSTTRAHNEQYF
.	TRBV19	TRBJ2-7	TRBD2	TGTGCCAGTAGTTGGACTAGCGGTTCCTACGAGCAGTACTTC	CASSWTSGSYEQYF
.	TRBV28	TRBJ2-3	.	TGTGCCAGCAGTTTCTGGACTTCCACAAAGTCAGATACGCAGTATTTT	CASSFWTSTKSDTQYF
.	TRBV4-1	TRBJ2-7	TRBD1	TGCGCCAGCAGCCAAGATCCAGGGGGCAGCTCCTACGAGCAGTACTTC	CASSQDPGGSSYEQYF
.	TRBV5-1	TRBJ1-1	.	TGCGCCAGCAGCGTTACGGGGTCCGAAGCTTTCTTT	CASSVTGSEAFF